The sequence of this T cell receptor beta chain was determined in a study of T cells in Graves' hyperthyroidism and ophthalmopathy (dated by TCRdb to 2018 to 2020). For context, the study as a whole: Peripheral blood samples were taken at the time of initial diagnosis, prior to any treatment. The approximately 90 discovery patients were divided at random into training and test sets in a 7:3 ratio. After blood sampling, hyperthyroidism patients were treated with methimazole at a starting dose of 30 mg daily, and ophthalmopathy patients were treated with high-dose intravenous methylprednisolone. The paper describes TCR Vbeta CDR3 sequencing of around 140 peripheral blood samples, made up of 43 ophthalmopathy patients, around 78 hyperthyroidism patients and roughly 17 progressor patients. In several Graves' hyperthyroidism patients, the study also compared T-cell repertoires from thyroid tissue with T-cell repertoires from blood. To identify distinguishing TCR V-J signatures, a discovery cohort of about 100 patients was used, comprising under 45 with Graves' ophthalmopathy and around 60 with stable Graves' hyperthyroidism. An independent validation cohort of under 20 hyperthyroidism patients and approximately 15 patients who later progressed to ophthalmopathy tested prospective prediction of ophthalmopathy.

The TCR beta CDR3 regions were amplified from the RNA transcripts. A first-round RT-PCR of the TCR CDR3 used the HTBI primer set with the Qiagen OneStep RT-PCR kit. The libraries were constructed in a second round of multiplex PCR and then size-selected and purified. The libraries were sequenced on an Illumina HiSeq2000 using paired-end 100 bp reads. Processing in the source paper ran as follows. SOAPnuke was used to process the raw data, removing reads that contained adapters or uncalled bases, had a mean Phred below 15, or lacked an exact match to the constant primer or identifier. COPE v1.2.5 was used to merge high-quality paired reads, and clonotypes were defined as unique nucleotide sequences. MiTCR v1.1 was used to align the clonotypes against IMGT TRBV, TRBD and TRBJ reference segments. The analysis was restricted to V-J combinations with a frequency above 0.0001, which together covered just over 98% of the repertoires. The TCS score was defined as the ratio of F50 (clonal expansion) to E x V (chaos), calculated using BLOSUM62-based TCRdist between CDR3 peptides within each V-J. Welch's t-statistics and random forest reduced some 510 V-J features to around 14, which were used in a naive Bayes classifier (R e1071). The public reads were reanalyzed by TCRdb: fastp trimming at Q25, MiXCR alignment, in-frame beta chains only. CDR3 protein sequences are deduplicated, and each keeps its most common genes and DNA. In this record, the V and J calls reflect TCRdb's handling and not the investigators' own analysis. The sample has some 500,000 distinct CDR3 sequences on record, about an eighth of them singletons. About 17% of the sample lies in the top ten.

Stable Graves' hyperthyroidism was defined as no progression to ophthalmopathy during 18 months of follow-up. Hyperthyroidism patients were newly diagnosed, had a disease duration of under 2 months, and were aged 18 to 65 years. The study excluded patients with uncontrolled infections, other autoimmune diseases, pregnancy or lactation. Diagnoses were established on the basis of clinical symptoms, serum thyroxine and TRAb, thyroid ultrasound, and orbital computed tomography. Ficoll-Paque density gradient centrifugation was used to isolate PBMCs from around 9.1 ml of fresh peripheral blood. Total RNA was extracted with Trizol reagent, and quality was checked on an Agilent 2100 Bioanalyzer. The investigation overall reported the following: No statistical method was used to fix the sample size in advance, and group allocation was not hidden from the investigators. In validation, the model predicted progression to ophthalmopathy a median of 6.5 months before onset, with approximately 71% sensitivity and nearly 75% specificity. Most expanded thyroid clonotypes (frequency above 0.001) were also detected in blood, suggesting blood repertoires may reflect thyroid immune responses. A 13 V-J signature model separated ophthalmopathy from stable hyperthyroidism, with 87.88% sensitivity and 81.08% specificity in cross-validation and 80%/75% in testing.

A note on this clonotype: Its antigen has not been determined. It has no much larger one-base neighbor in the sample; base qualities were not kept.

The sequencing input was blood. The sequence was collected from a woman aged 18-30 years with Graves' hyperthyroidism.

The sequenced DNA: TGCAGCGTGTCGACCGGGACAGGGGGCAGCCAGCCCCAGCATTTT. Its product reads: CSVSTGTGGSQPQHF. The rearranged segments are TRBV29-1 and TRBJ1-5, with 12 central nucleotides matching TRBD1. The junction shows trimming of 6 bases on V and 7 bases on J, and the gene matches do not reach 10 bases of it. CDR1 and CDR2, looked up from the germline V gene, are SQVTM and ANQGSEA. The CDR3 goes from the cysteine to the phenylalanine over 15 residues. Of all the DNA, just the CDR3 is kept, 45 bases in frame from base 1. Full variable domain (CDR3 extended with the reference TRBV29-1 and TRBJ1-5 proteins): SAVISQKPSRDICQRGTSLTIQCQVDSQVTMMFWYRQQPGQSLTLIATANQGSEATYESGFVIDKFPISRPNLTFSTLTVSNMSPEDSSIYLCSVSTGTGGSQPQHFGDGTRLSIL.